These 9 T cell receptor beta chains were sequenced from one sample in a study of cytomegalovirus exposure and HLA in healthy donors. Primers for the PCR totalled 60 Vbeta and 13 Jbeta. Only in-frame clones appear in the TCRdb table, and some are missing; sequencing was by immunoSEQ multiplex PCR. The sample has around 180,000 clones, around 68% seen once. Sequencing was carried out using PBMCs. Receptors were obtained from a girl under 18 in good health and CMV-seronegative.

This chain links TRBV11-3 with TRBJ2-5; 8 bases are shared with TRBD2. The CDR3 consists of 12 residues. After removal of 3 bases from V and 10 bases from J, the junction contained 4 bases not matched to a gene. Per the germline V gene, CDR1 is SGHNT and CDR2 is YENEEA. CDR3 residues: CASSLAGGVQYF. The CDR3 nucleotides read TGTGCCAGCAGCTTGGCCGGGGGGGTCCAGTACTTC.

The count of this clone is one. The V call is TRBV27, the J call TRBJ2-7, with 16 bases identical to TRBD2. CDR3 length: 17 amino acids. Germline V gene lookup returns CDR1 MNHEY and CDR2 SMNVEV (reference sequence). V gave up 7 bases and J gave up 0 bases; unmatched junction bases: 6. The CDR3 nucleotides read TGTGCCAGCAAACGTGGGACTAGCGGGGGGGACTCCTACGAGCAGTACTTC. This codes for CASKRGTSGGDSYEQYF.

The rearrangement joins TRBV2 to TRBJ2-7; 8 positions match TRBD2. CDR3 length: 16 residues. Trimming removed 7 bases from V and 3 bases from J; junction bases left unmatched: 14. Germline assignment: CDR1 SNHLY and CDR2 FYNNEI. The chain's CDR3 is CASTGAGAPSGYEQYF. The DNA of the CDR3 is TGTGCCAGCACCGGAGCGGGGGCGCCCTCTGGCTACGAGCAGTACTTC.

The rearrangement links TRBV9 to TRBJ2-5; 12 bases are a match to TRBD2. The germline V gene encodes CDR1 SGDLS and CDR2 YYNGEE. The CDR3 is 16 residues long. V lost 0 bases to trimming and J lost 4 bases; unmatched junction nucleotides: 4. This CDR3 is CASSVGLAGGTETQYF. CDR3 nucleotide sequence: TGTGCCAGCAGCGTAGGGCTAGCGGGGGGGACAGAGACCCAGTACTTC. Full variable domain (remainder filled in from reference TRBV9 and TRBJ2-5): DSGVTQTPKHLITATGQRVTLRCSPRSGDLSVYWYQQSLDQGLQFLIQYYNGEERAKGNILERFSAQQFPDLHSELNLSSLELGDSALYFCASSVGLAGGTETQYFGPGTRLLVL.

The chain recombines TRBV2 with TRBJ2-1; D ambiguous. The CDR3 sequence is 11 residues long. The germline V gene encodes CDR1 SNHLY and CDR2 FYNNEI. The V and J ends lost 6 bases and 5 bases respectively, with 5 bases between them. The chain's CDR3 is CASRRHNEQFF. The DNA of the CDR3 is TGTGCCAGCAGGCGGCACAATGAGCAGTTCTTC.

The V gene is TRBV11-2, the J gene TRBJ1-2; TRBD1 matches 12 bases. The ends lost 5 bases at V and 8 bases at J; junction bases unmatched: 9. The CDR3 consists of 15 residues. From germline, CDR1 is SGHAT and CDR2 FQNNGV. Here the CDR3 reads CASSRNTGTGGGYTF. CDR3 bases: TGTGCCAGCAGCCGAAACACCGGGACAGGGGGCGGCTACACCTTC.

The chain carries TRBV9 and TRBJ1-3; D is possibly TRBD1 (6 bases). Per the germline V gene, CDR1 is SGDLS and CDR2 is YYNGEE. The length of the CDR3 is 16 residues. V lost 1 base, J lost 2 bases, and 13 bases lay in between. CDR3 DNA: TGTGCCAGCAGCGTAACCGGCGGGGGGCCTGGAAACACCATATATTTT. Translating gives CASSVTGGGPGNTIYF.

The J gene is TRBJ1-6, the V gene TRBV5-1, with D tentatively TRBD1 (5 bases). Germline V gene lookup returns CDR1 SGHRS and CDR2 YFSETQ. Trimming took off 4 bases at V and 7 bases at J, with 15 bases between the two ends. The CDR3 consists of 15 residues. The CDR3 DNA follows: TGCGCCAGCAGCAGCAGGGAGGTATGGAATTCACCCCTCCACTTT. Protein product: CASSSREVWNSPLHF.

This rearrangement joins TRBV18 to TRBJ1-2; 7 bases are shared with TRBD1. In germline, CDR1 is KGHSH, CDR2 LQKENI. The CDR3 extends over 13 amino acids. V lost 1 base to trimming and J lost 8 bases; unmatched junction nucleotides: 4. The CDR3 coding sequence is TGTGCCAGCTCACCACAAGGGGGCCGGGGCTACACCTTC. This sequence encodes CASSPQGGRGYTF. The whole variable domain, remainder taken from reference TRBV18 and TRBJ1-2, is NAGVMQNPRHLVRRRGQEARLRCSPMKGHSHVYWYRQLPEEGLKFMVYLQKENIIDESGMPKERFSAEFPKEGPSILRIQQVVRGDSAAYFCASSPQGGRGYTFGSGTRLTVV.